This is a list of T cell receptor beta chains from one sample in a study of blood T cell repertoires in COVID-19. Produced via immunoSEQ multiplex PCR; TCRdb's table is partial and in-frame only. The data contain 290,000 or so clones, 75% to 90% of them singletons. The sequencing input was peripheral blood. The receptors were sampled from a man aged 18 to 30 with active or convalescent COVID-19. The CDR3 runs from the conserved cysteine through the conserved F or W. D genes are given only for firm matches. The size entry is marked missing in some rows and otherwise reads once, few, many or a size class.

TRBV15	TRBJ1-4	.	.	TGTGCCACCGGACAAGGGGGGGCGCCTGAAAAACTGTTTTTT	CATGQGGAPEKLFF
TRBV4-1	TRBJ2-3	.	.	TGCGCCAGCAGCCAAGTAGCGCGGGTGGGGACAGATACGCAGTATTTT	CASSQVARVGTDTQYF
TRBV6-5	TRBJ1-6	.	.	TGTGCCAGCAGTTCGGAACATTACTCAGGCTCACCCCTCCACTTT	CASSSEHYSGSPLHF
TRBV5-1	TRBJ1-1	.	TRBD1	TGCGCCAGCAGCGGAACAGGGGGCGCGGAAGTGGAAATGGCTTTCTTT	CASSGTGGAEVEMAFF
TRBV28	TRBJ2-7	.	TRBD1	TGTGCCAGCAGTTTAAGGGGGCGTGAGCAGTACTTC	CASSLRGREQYF
TRBV11-3	TRBJ2-1	.	.	TGTGCCAGCAGCCCCCTACCCGGGAGCGGCTACAATGAGCAGTTCTTC	CASSPLPGSGYNEQFF
TRBV28	TRBJ1-1	.	.	TGTGCGGTCCACTTCACTGAAGCTTTCTTT	CAVHFTEAFF
TRBV19	TRBJ2-7	.	TRBD2	TGTGCCAGTAGTATAGCGTGGACTAGCTACGAGCAGTACTTC	CASSIAWTSYEQYF
TRBV7-9	TRBJ2-1	.	TRBD2	TGTGCCAGCGGGAGGGCCGGGAATGAGCAGTTCTTC	CASGRAGNEQFF
TRBV7-9	TRBJ1-4	.	.	TGTGCCAGCAGCTTAGTACAGGGTGAAAAACTGTTTTTT	CASSLVQGEKLFF
TRBV5-1	TRBJ2-1	.	TRBD2	TGCGCCAGCAGCAAAGCGGGGGACTACAATGAGCAGTTCTTC	CASSKAGDYNEQFF
TRBV13	TRBJ2-5	.	TRBD2	TGTGCCAGCAGCTCGCCGGGACTAATGGAAGAGACCCAGTACTTC	CASSSPGLMEETQYF
TRBV24-1	TRBJ2-3	once	.	TGTGCCACCAGTGATTCGTCAGATACGCAGTATTTT	CATSDSSDTQYF
TRBV9	TRBJ1-1	.	.	TGTGCCAGCAGTCCTAGCGCTTTGGACACTGAAGCTTTCTTT	CASSPSALDTEAFF
TRBV21-1	TRBJ2-7	once	.	TGTGCCAGCAGCAAAGGCGGCAGTGAGGCCTACGAGCAGTACTTC	CASSKGGSEAYEQYF
TRBV9	TRBJ1-4	once	.	TGTGCCAGCAGCGTAGACACCTCTAATGAAAAACTGTTTTTT	CASSVDTSNEKLFF
TRBV28	TRBJ1-2	.	TRBD1	TGTGCCAGCATAACCCCGGCGGGACAGTCCTATGGCTACACCTTC	CASITPAGQSYGYTF
TRBV19	TRBJ1-1	.	.	TGTGCCAGTGGGGCCGCGTTTCGGTCCACTGAAGCTTTCTTT	CASGAAFRSTEAFF
TRBV15	TRBJ1-4	.	.	TGTGCCACTTTGCGTGGGTCCCGTGAGGCTAATGAAAAACTGTTTTTT	CATLRGSREANEKLFF
TRBV7-9	TRBJ1-1	.	TRBD1	TGTGCCAGCAGCTGGGGACAGGGAGTGGTGAACACTGAAGCTTTCTTT	CASSWGQGVVNTEAFF
TRBV15	TRBJ2-5	.	TRBD1	TGTGCCACCAGCAGAATTAGGACAGGGGGCGCGGGAGGCCAAGAGACCCAGTACTTC	CATSRIRTGGAGGQETQYF
TRBV7-2	TRBJ1-3	.	.	TGTGCCAGCAGCTTAAGTGGAGGACAGTCTGGAAACACCATATATTTT	CASSLSGGQSGNTIYF
TRBV28	TRBJ2-2	.	.	TGTGCCAGCCGGAGGAGGAGACATACAGCGAACACCGGGGAGCTGTTTTTT	CASRRRRHTANTGELFF
TRBV4-1	TRBJ2-2	.	.	TGCGCCAGCAGCCAAGCATCCGGGACGAACACCGGGGAGCTGTTTTTT	CASSQASGTNTGELFF